These 8 T cell receptor beta chains came from one sample sequenced in a study of Ad26.COV2.S vaccination and SARS-CoV-2 variants. Treatment reported: around 19 received Ad26.COV2.S at low or high dose, single or two shots; five or six received placebo; per-sample allocation not given. All samples were drawn on day 63, counting from the first vaccine or placebo injection. Generated by immunoSEQ multiplex PCR, the TCRdb table keeps only in-frame clones and is missing some. The sample gives 250,000 to 300,000 clones, 80% to 90% of which show up once; roughly 3.5% is in the top ten. The input for sequencing was peripheral blood, taken in a trial of Ad26.COV2.S vaccine versus placebo. Every receptor here comes from a person aged 18 to 65 who received the Ad26.COV2.S COVID-19 vaccine or a placebo.

This clone was found once. V is TRBV5-1 and J is TRBJ2-5; 9 bases are a match to TRBD1. There are 16 residues in the CDR3. Germline V gives CDR1 SGHRS, CDR2 YFSETQ. Trimming at V came to 5 bases and at J to 2 bases, leaving 10 bases not matched to a gene. CDR3 loop: CASSHSRTGDQETQYF. CDR3 sequence (DNA): TGCGCCAGCAGTCACAGTAGGACAGGGGATCAAGAGACCCAGTACTTC.

This clone was seen at least ten times. The sample holds other DNA sequences that translate to the same CDR3. V is TRBV6-1 and J is TRBJ1-1; no definite D call. V dropped 0 bases and J dropped 1 base, with 6 bases sitting between them. Germline CDR1 and CDR2: MNHNS and SASEGT. This CDR3 comprises 14 residues. This CDR3 reads CASSEAGRNTEAFF. As DNA, the CDR3 is TGTGCCAGCAGTGAAGCGGGCAGGAACACTGAAGCTTTCTTT.

In the case of this clone: The same CDR3 also results from other DNA sequences found in this sample. V is TRBV4-1 and J is TRBJ1-1; no firm D call. The CDR3 extends over 15 amino acids. Germline CDR1 reads MGHRA; CDR2 reads YSYEKL. V lost 2 bases and J 0 bases, leaving 10 bases between the germline ends. CDR3 loop: CASSQYHSLNTEAFF. CDR3 bases: TGCGCCAGCAGCCAATATCACAGTTTGAACACTGAAGCTTTCTTT.

The chain couples TRBV19 to TRBJ1-1; D not certain. The V end lost 5 bases, the J end lost 0 bases, and 10 bases lay between the germline ends. This CDR3 is 14 amino acids long. Germline V CDR1 and CDR2: LNHDA, SQIVND (reference sequence). In DNA, the CDR3 is TGTGCCAGTAGTTCCCTGGGGTTGAACACTGAAGCTTTCTTT. This gives the protein CASSSLGLNTEAFF.

The V call is TRBV5-1, the J call TRBJ2-6; D is unclear. CDR1 is SGHRS and CDR2 is YFSETQ in the germline V gene. The CDR3 runs 15 residues. The V end lost 8 bases, the J end lost 0 bases, and 12 bases lay between the germline ends. The CDR3 loop is CASSSGFSGANVLTF. CDR3 nucleotide sequence: TGCGCCAGTTCGTCAGGTTTCTCTGGGGCCAACGTCCTGACTTTC.

J is TRBJ2-3 and V is TRBV27; no definite D call. V shed 2 bases and J shed 2 bases, with 8 bases lying between them. CDR1 is MNHEY and CDR2 is SMNVEV in the germline V gene (reference sequence). The CDR3 has 14 amino acids. CDR3 region: CASSLNRPTDTQYF. In DNA, the CDR3 is TGTGCCAGCAGTTTAAACCGTCCCACAGATACGCAGTATTTT.

This clone has a handful of counts. The chain combines TRBV14 with TRBJ1-1; D is undetermined. The germline V gene encodes CDR1 SGHDN and CDR2 FVKESK. This CDR3 comprises 12 residues. V lost 4 bases, J lost 10 bases, and 13 bases lay in between. Written as DNA, the CDR3 is TGTGCCAGCAGCCCCCAGGCGGGAAGAGCTTTCTTT. It is translated as CASSPQAGRAFF.

This chain joins TRBV6-2 or TRBV6-3 and TRBJ2-2; D may be TRBD1 or TRBD2 (5 bases each). The CDR3 spans 14 residues. V was trimmed by 5 bases and J by 2 bases, leaving 9 bases between them. Germline V gene lookup returns CDR1 MNHEY and CDR2 SVGEGT. This chain's CDR3 is CASSRDGNTGELFF. The DNA of the CDR3 is TGTGCCAGCAGTAGGGACGGCAACACCGGGGAGCTGTTTTTT.